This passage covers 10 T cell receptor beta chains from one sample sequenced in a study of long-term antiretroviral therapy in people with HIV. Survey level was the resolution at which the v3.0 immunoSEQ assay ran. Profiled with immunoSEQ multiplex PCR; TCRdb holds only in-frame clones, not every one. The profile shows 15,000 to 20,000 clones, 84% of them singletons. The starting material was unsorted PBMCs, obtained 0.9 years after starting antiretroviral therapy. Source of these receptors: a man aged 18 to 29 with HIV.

The CDR3: CASSGAHDGTGEQYV. The CDR3, as DNA: TGTGCCAGCTCAGGGGCCCACGACGGAACTGGGGAGCAGTACGTC. This chain joins TRBV28 and TRBJ2-7; D possibly corresponds to TRBD1 (6 bases). This CDR3 spans 15 amino acids. Per the germline V gene, CDR1 is MDHEN and CDR2 is SYDVKM. Trimming left V 8 bases short and J 7 bases short, with 24 bases between.

CDR3 region: CASSLAPSGGRDTQYF. The DNA of the CDR3 is TGCGCCAGCAGCTTGGCCCCTAGCGGGGGAAGGGATACGCAGTATTTT. The rearrangement links TRBV5-1 to TRBJ2-3; 10 bases line up with TRBD2. Germline V gene data show CDR1 as SGHRS and CDR2 as YFSETQ. V dropped 0 bases and J dropped 6; count of bases not matched to a gene: 7. The length of the CDR3 is 16 residues.

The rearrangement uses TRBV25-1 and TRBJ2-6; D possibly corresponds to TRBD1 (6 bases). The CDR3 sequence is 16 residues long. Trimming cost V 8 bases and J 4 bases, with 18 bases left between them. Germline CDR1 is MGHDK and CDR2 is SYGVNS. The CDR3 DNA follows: TGTGCCAGCTCTACCCCCTTGGGGGCAGGGGCCAACGTCCTGACTTTC. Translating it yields CASSTPLGAGANVLTF. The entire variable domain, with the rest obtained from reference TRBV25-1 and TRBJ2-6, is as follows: EADIYQTPRYLVIGTGKKITLECSQTMGHDKMYWYQQDPGMELHLIHYSYGVNSTEKGDLSSESTVSRIRTEHFPLTLESARPSHTSQYLCASSTPLGAGANVLTFGAGSRLTVL.

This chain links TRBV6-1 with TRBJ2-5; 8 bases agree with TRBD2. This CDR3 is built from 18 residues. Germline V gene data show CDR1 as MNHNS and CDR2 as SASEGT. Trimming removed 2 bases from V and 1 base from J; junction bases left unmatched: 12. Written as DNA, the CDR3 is TGTGCCAGCAGTGAATCTCGGATGGCGGGGGGACTCCAAGAGACCCAGTACTTC. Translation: CASSESRMAGGLQETQYF.

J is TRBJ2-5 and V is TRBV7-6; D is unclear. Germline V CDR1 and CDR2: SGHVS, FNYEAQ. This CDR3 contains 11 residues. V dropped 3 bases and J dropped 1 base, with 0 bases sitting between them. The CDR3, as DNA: TGTGCCAGCAGCTTCCAAGAGACCCAGTACTTC. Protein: CASSFQETQYF. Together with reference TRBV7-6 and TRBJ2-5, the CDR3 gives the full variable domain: GAGVSQSPRYKVTKRGQDVALRCDPISGHVSLYWYRQALGQGPEFLTYFNYEAQQDKSGLPNDRFSAERPEGSISTLTIQRTEQRDSAMYRCASSFQETQYFGPGTRLLVL.

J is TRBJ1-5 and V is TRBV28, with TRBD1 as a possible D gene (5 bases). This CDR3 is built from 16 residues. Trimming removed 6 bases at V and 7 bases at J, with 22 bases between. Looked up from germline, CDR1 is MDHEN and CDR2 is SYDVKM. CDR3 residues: CASSSDEFRVRQPQHF. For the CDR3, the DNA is TGTGCCAGCAGCTCCGACGAATTCAGGGTGCGGCAGCCCCAGCATTTT.

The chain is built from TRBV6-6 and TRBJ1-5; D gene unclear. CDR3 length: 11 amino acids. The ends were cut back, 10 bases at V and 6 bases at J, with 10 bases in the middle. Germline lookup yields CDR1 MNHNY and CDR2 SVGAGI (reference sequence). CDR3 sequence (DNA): TGTGCCACCTCAAAAGGTCAGCCCCAGCATTTT. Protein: CATSKGQPQHF.

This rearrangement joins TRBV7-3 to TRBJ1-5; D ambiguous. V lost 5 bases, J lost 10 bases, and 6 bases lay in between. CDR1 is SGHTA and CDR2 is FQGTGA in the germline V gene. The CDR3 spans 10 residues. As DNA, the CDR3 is TGTGCCAGCAGCACCCCCCCCCAGCATTTT. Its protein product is CASSTPPQHF.

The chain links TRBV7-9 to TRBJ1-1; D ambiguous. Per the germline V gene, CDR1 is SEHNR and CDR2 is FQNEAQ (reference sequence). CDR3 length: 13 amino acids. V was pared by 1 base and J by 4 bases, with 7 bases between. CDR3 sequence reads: CASSLDEGTEAFF. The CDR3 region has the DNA TGTGCCAGCAGCTTAGATGAGGGCACTGAAGCTTTCTTT. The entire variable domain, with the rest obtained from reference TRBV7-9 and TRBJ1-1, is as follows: DTGVSQNPRHKITKRGQNVTFRCDPISEHNRLYWYRQTLGQGPEFLTYFQNEAQLEKSRLLSDRFSAERPKGSFSTLEIQRTEQGDSAMYLCASSLDEGTEAFFGQGTRLTVV.

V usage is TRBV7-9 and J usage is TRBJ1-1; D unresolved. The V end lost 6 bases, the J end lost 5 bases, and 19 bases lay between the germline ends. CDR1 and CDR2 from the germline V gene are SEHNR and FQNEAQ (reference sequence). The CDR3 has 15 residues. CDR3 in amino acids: CASRHKQDRETEAFF. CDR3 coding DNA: TGTGCCAGCAGACACAAGCAGGACCGCGAGACTGAAGCTTTCTTT. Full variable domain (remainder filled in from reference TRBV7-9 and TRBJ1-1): DTGVSQNPRHKITKRGQNVTFRCDPISEHNRLYWYRQTLGQGPEFLTYFQNEAQLEKSRLLSDRFSAERPKGSFSTLEIQRTEQGDSAMYLCASRHKQDRETEAFFGQGTRLTVV.